The present entry profiles one T cell receptor (beta chain) with its context. The CDR3 loop spans 16 amino acids. Germline CDR1 SGHVS, CDR2 FNYEAQ. Germline trimming cut 3 bases from V and 3 bases from J; bases unmatched to any gene: 5. The time point denotes: pretreatment peripheral blood. These data belong to a study of PD-L1 blockade in urothelial cancer. Some clones are missing from TCRdb's copy, which holds only in-frame ones; the method was immunoSEQ multiplex PCR. Among about 130,000 clones listed, about 88% were seen once. Specimen: PBMCs, collected around atezolizumab (anti-PD-L1) treatment. The chain combines TRBV7-6 with TRBJ2-1, with 10 bases aligning to TRBD2. The TCR was taken from a man in his fifties or sixties with urothelial cancer. The CDR3 coding sequence is TGTGCCAGCAGCTTGGTAGCGGGAGGTCACTACAATGAGCAGTTCTTC. The encoded protein is CASSLVAGGHYNEQFF.